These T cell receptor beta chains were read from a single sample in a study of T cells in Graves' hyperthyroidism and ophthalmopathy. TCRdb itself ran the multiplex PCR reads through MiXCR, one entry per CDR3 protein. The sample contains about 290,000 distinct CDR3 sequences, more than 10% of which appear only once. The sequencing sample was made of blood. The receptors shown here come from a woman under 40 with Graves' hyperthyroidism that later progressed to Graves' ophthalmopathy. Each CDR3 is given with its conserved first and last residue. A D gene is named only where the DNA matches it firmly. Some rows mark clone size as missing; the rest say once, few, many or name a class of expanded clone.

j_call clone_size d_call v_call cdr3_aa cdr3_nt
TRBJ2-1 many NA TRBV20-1 CSARDQERGETNEQFF TGCAGTGCTAGAGATCAGGAGCGTGGGGAGACCAATGAGCAGTTCTTC
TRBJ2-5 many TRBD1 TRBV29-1 CSLGQGQETQYF TGCAGCCTCGGACAGGGGCAAGAGACCCAGTACTTC
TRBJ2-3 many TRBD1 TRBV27 CASSPTSRTGSADTQYF TGTGCCAGCAGTCCAACCTCACGGACAGGGAGTGCAGATACGCAGTATTTT
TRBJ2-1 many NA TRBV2 CASKKGQYNEQFF TGTGCCAGCAAGAAGGGGCAATACAATGAGCAGTTCTTC
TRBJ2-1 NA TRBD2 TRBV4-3 CASSTLAGGRDEQFF TGCGCCAGCAGCACCTTAGCGGGAGGAAGGGATGAGCAGTTCTTC
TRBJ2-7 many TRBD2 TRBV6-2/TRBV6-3 CASSTISGSTYEQYF TGTGCCAGCAGTACCATTAGCGGGAGTACCTACGAGCAGTACTTC
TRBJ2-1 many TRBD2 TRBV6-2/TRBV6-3 CASSYSGGYNEQFF TGTGCCAGCAGTTACTCGGGGGGGTACAATGAGCAGTTCTTC
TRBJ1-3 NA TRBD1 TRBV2 CASSNRGPFSGNTIYF TGTGCCAGCTCCAACAGGGGCCCTTTCTCTGGAAACACCATATATTTT
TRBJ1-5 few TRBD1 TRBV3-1 CASSQSGTGVQPQHF TGTGCCAGCAGCCAATCCGGGACAGGGGTCCAGCCCCAGCATTTT
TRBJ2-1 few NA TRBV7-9 CASSLAYPGTLYNEQFF TGTGCCAGCAGCTTAGCGTATCCAGGGACACTTTACAATGAGCAGTTCTTC
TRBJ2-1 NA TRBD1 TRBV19 CASSTTGTGVFSEQFF TGTGCCAGTAGTACCACCGGGACAGGGGTCTTTAGTGAGCAGTTCTTC
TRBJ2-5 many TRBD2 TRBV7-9 CASSSSGARETQYF TGTGCCAGCAGCTCTAGCGGGGCCAGAGAGACCCAGTACTTC
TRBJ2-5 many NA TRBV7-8 CASSLFGPQETQYF TGTGCCAGCAGCTTATTTGGGCCTCAAGAGACCCAGTACTTC
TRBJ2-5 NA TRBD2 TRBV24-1 CATSDPSGTETQYF TGTGCCACCAGTGACCCTAGCGGGACGGAGACCCAGTACTTC
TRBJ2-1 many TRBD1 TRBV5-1 CASSHWAGQDSYNEQFF TGCGCCAGCAGCCACTGGGCGGGACAGGATTCCTACAATGAGCAGTTCTTC